Below, 5 T cell receptor beta chains from the same sample are listed, as sequenced in a study of shared clonotypes between healthy human individuals. CD45RO-negative, CCR7-positively selected cells formed the naive CD8 fraction, excluding terminally differentiated effector memory CD45RA+ cells. Here immunoSEQ multiplex PCR was the method, and the copy in TCRdb shows in-frame clones only, minus some. The sample includes around 620,000 clones, roughly 95% seen only once; the top ten take approximately 0.11%. Specimen: naive CD8+ T cells sorted from blood. The source is a woman aged 30 to 39 in good health.

The chain employs TRBV2 and TRBJ2-7; tentatively, D is TRBD1 (6 bases). Trimming took 6 bases from V and 2 from J, leaving 14 bases between them. Germline CDR1 reads SNHLY; CDR2 reads FYNNEI. CDR3 length: 14 residues. Written as DNA, the CDR3 is TGTGCCAGCAGAGGGGACACGTCAACCTACGAGCAGTACTTC. Amino acids: CASRGDTSTYEQYF.

The rearrangement joins TRBV29-1 to TRBJ1-1; perhaps TRBD1 as D (5 bases). The CDR3 runs 14 residues. V was pared by 7 bases and J by 0 bases, with 15 bases between. Germline values: CDR1 SQVTM, CDR2 ANQGSEA. DNA for the CDR3: TGCAGCGCAACCGCGGGGGAGATGAACACTGAAGCTTTCTTT. This codes for CSATAGEMNTEAFF.

The chain joins TRBV7-9 to TRBJ2-7; D unclear. Germline CDR1 reads SEHNR; CDR2 reads FQNEAQ (reference sequence). Trimming cost V 1 base and J 6 bases, with 7 bases left between them. The CDR3 is 12 residues long. The CDR3 loop reads CASSLDLVEQYF. CDR3 nucleotide sequence: TGTGCCAGCAGCTTAGACCTGGTCGAGCAGTACTTC.

The J gene is TRBJ2-7, the V gene TRBV28, with 10 bases identical to TRBD1. Germline assignment: CDR1 MDHEN and CDR2 SYDVKM. The CDR3 contains 13 residues. The ends lost 8 bases at V and 5 bases at J; junction bases unmatched: 6. The CDR3 nucleotides are TGTGCCAGCTTTGAGGGACAGGGGCACGAGCAGTACTTC. This gives the protein CASFEGQGHEQYF.

The chain uses TRBV7-9 and TRBJ2-7; perhaps TRBD2 as D (7 bases). CDR1 is SEHNR and CDR2 is FQNEAQ in the germline V gene (reference sequence). The CDR3 is 13 amino acids. Trimming stripped 1 base from V and 6 bases from J, with 10 bases between. The CDR3 is CASSLDREGEQYF. CDR3 DNA sequence: TGTGCCAGCAGCTTAGACAGGGAGGGCGAGCAGTACTTC. The full variable domain, with the rest looked up from reference TRBV7-9 and TRBJ2-7, is DTGVSQNPRHKITKRGQNVTFRCDPISEHNRLYWYRQTLGQGPEFLTYFQNEAQLEKSRLLSDRFSAERPKGSFSTLEIQRTEQGDSAMYLCASSLDREGEQYFGPGTRLTVT.